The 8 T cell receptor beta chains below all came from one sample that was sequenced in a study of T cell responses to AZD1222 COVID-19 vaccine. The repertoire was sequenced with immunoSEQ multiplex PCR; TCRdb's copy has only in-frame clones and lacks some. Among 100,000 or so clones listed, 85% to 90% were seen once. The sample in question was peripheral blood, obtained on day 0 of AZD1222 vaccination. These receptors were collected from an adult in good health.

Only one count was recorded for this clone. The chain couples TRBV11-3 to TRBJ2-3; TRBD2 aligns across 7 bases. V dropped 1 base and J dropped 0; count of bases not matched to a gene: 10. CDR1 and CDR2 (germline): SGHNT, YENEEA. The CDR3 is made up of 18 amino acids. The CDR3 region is CASSLGLAGSGSTDTQYF. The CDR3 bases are TGTGCCAGCAGCTTAGGGTTAGCGGGCAGCGGGAGCACAGATACGCAGTATTTT.

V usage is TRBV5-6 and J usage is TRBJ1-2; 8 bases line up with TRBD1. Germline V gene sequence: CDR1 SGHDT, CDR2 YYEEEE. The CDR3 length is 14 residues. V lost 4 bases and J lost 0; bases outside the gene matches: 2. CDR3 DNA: TGTGCCAGCAGCCGGGACAGGTCTAACTATGGCTACACCTTC. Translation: CASSRDRSNYGYTF.

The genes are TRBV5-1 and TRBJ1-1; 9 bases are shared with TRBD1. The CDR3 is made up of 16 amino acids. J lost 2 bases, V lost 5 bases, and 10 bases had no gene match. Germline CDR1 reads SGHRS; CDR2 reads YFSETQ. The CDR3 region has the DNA TGCGCCAGCAGTTCAGCCACAGGGGGCATAAACACTGAAGCTTTCTTT. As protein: CASSSATGGINTEAFF.

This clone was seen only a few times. The chain's CDR3 is CSVYAADGYTF. CDR3 DNA sequence: TGCAGCGTTTACGCGGCAGATGGCTACACCTTC. The genes are TRBV29-1 and TRBJ1-2; D gene unclear. The V end was cut by 5 bases, the J end by 6 bases, with 10 bases between. This CDR3 comprises 11 residues. Germline loops: CDR1 SQVTM, CDR2 ANQGSEA.

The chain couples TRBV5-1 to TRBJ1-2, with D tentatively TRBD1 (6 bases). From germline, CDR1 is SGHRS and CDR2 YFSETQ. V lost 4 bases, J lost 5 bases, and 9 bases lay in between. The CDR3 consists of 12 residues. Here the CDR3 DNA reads TGCGCCAGCAGCCTGGGACAATATGGCTACACCTTC. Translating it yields CASSLGQYGYTF.

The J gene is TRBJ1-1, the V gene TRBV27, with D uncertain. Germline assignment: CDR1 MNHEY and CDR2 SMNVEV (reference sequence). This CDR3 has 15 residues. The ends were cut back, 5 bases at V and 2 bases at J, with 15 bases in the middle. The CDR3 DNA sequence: TGTGCCAGCAGTAGAGGCGGAAGGACTAACACTGAAGCTTTCTTT. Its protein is CASSRGGRTNTEAFF.

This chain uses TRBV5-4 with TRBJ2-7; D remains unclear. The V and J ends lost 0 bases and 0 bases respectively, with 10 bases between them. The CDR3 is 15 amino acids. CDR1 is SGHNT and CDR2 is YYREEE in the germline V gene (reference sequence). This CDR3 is CASSLGGRSSYEQYF. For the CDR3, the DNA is TGTGCCAGCAGCTTGGGCGGACGGAGCTCCTACGAGCAGTACTTC.

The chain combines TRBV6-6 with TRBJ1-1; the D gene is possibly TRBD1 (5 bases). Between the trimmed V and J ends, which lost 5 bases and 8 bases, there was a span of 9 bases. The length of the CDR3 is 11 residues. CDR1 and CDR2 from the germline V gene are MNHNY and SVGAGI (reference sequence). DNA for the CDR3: TGTGCCAGCAGTCGGGACGTCGAAGCTTTCTTT. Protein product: CASSRDVEAFF.